This T cell receptor (beta chain) is from a study of tumor and adjacent non-tumor tissue in lung cancer. Overall study: About 4.17 million productive TCRbeta reads were obtained per sample on average.

This clonotype was seen many times. Its antigen is still unknown. This sample's RNA came from whole unsorted tissue. This non-tumor lung sample came from over 3 cm beyond the tumor edge. Germline lookup yields CDR1 KGHDR and CDR2 SFDVKD. After removal of 6 bases from V and 6 bases from J, the junction contained 6 bases not matched to a gene. The CDR3 spans 15 residues. Findings and limits, study-wide: TCR diversity was significantly greater in tumor than normal lung tissue. Top 100 clones took a larger repertoire share in normal lung.

Three rounds of nested PCR, following a modified ARM-PCR protocol, produced the TCRbeta library. One entry per CDR3 protein, called by TCRdb with MiXCR from the multiplex PCR reads. This table has 100,000 or so distinct CDR3 sequences, over 55% appearing once. The sequence was collected from a man aged 30 to 45 with non-small cell lung cancer. This chain uses TRBV24-1 with TRBJ2-2; 10 bases fit TRBD2. Sequenced material: distant non-tumor lung tissue. Here the CDR3 reads CATSPLAGAPGELFF. CDR3 nucleotides: TGTGCCACCAGTCCCCTAGCGGGAGCGCCCGGGGAGCTGTTTTTT.